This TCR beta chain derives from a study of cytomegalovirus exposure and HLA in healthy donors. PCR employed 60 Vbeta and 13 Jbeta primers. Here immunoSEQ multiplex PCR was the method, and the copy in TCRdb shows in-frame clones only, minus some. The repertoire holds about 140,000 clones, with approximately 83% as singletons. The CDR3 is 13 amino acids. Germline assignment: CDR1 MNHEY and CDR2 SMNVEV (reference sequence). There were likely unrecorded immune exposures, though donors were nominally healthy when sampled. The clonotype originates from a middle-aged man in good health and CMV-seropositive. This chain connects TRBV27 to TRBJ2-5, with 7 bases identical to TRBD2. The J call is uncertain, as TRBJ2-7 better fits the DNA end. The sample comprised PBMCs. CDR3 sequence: CASRSWGGDEQYF. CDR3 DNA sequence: TGTGCCAGCAGGAGTTGGGGAGGGGACGAGCAGTACTTC.